This T cell receptor (beta chain) derives from a study of early stage breast cancer tumors. On the study more broadly: Average read coverage per sample was roughly 9.3-fold. Study-level results: Comparing each tissue with blood distinguished tumor from normal in about 90% of the 16 patients.

The table came from immunoSEQ multiplex PCR; TCRdb's copy has only in-frame clones and leaves some out. Seen here are tens of thousands of clones, just under 75% observed once, and the top ten hold 4% to 5%. The count of this clone is one. Antigen unknown. The specimen was blood. This receptor was identified in a person aged 40-50 years with breast cancer.

This CDR3 is CASSGQSNEQFF. CDR3 coding DNA: TGTGCCAGCAGCGGACAGAGCAATGAGCAGTTCTTC. This chain connects TRBV4-2 to TRBJ2-1; tentative D call: TRBD1 (6 bases). Per the germline V gene, CDR1 is LGHNA and CDR2 is YNFKEQ. V was pared by 5 bases and J by 6 bases, with 8 bases between. The CDR3 contains 12 residues.